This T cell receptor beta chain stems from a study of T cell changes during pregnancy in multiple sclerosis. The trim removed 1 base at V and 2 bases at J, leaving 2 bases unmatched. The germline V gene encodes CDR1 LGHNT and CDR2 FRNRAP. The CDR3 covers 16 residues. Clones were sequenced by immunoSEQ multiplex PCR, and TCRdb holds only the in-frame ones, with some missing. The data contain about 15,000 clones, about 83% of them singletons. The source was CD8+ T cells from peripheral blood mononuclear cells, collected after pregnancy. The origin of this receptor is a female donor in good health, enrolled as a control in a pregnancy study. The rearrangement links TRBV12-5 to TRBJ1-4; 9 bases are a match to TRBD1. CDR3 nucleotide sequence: TGTGCTAGTGGTTTGGGACAGGGGGTCACTAATGAAAAACTGTTTTTT. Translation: CASGLGQGVTNEKLFF.